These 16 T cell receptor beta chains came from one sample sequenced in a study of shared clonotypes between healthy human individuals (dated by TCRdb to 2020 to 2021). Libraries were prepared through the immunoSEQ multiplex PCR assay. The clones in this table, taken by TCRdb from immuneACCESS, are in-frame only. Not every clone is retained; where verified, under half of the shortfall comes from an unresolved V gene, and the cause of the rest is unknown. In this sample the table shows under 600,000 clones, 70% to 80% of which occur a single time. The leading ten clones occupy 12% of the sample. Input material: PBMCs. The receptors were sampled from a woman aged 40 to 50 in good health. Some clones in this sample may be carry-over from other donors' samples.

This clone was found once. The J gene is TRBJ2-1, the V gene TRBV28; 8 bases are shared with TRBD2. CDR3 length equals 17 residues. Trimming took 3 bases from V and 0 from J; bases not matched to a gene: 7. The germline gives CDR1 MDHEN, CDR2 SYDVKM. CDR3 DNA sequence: TGTGCCAGCAGTTTCTTACTAGCGGCTAGCTCCTACAATGAGCAGTTCTTC. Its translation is CASSFLLAASSYNEQFF.

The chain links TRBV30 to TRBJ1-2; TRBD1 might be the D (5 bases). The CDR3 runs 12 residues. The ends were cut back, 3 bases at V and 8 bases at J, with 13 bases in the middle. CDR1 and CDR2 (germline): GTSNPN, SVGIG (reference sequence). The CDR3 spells CAWRLGVGGYTF. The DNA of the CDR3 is TGTGCCTGGAGGCTAGGGGTTGGCGGCTACACCTTC.

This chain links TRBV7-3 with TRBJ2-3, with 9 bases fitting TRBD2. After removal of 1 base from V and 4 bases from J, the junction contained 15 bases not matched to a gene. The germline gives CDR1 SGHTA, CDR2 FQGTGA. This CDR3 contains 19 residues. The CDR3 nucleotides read TGTGCCAGCAGCTTAATGCCCCCCGGGCGGGAGGGGGTAGCAGATACGCAGTATTTT. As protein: CASSLMPPGREGVADTQYF.

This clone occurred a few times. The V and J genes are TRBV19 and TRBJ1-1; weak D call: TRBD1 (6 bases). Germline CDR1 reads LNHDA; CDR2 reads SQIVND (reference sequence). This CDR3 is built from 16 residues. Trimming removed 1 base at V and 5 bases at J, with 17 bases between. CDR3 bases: TGTGCCAGTAGTATAGTAACAGGGTTTATTGCGACTGAAGCTTTCTTT. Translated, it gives CASSIVTGFIATEAFF. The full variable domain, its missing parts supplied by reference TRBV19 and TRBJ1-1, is DGGITQSPKYLFRKEGQNVTLSCEQNLNHDAMYWYRQDPGQGLRLIYYSQIVNDFQKGDIAEGYSVSREKKESFPLTVTSAQKNPTAFYLCASSIVTGFIATEAFFGQGTRLTVV.

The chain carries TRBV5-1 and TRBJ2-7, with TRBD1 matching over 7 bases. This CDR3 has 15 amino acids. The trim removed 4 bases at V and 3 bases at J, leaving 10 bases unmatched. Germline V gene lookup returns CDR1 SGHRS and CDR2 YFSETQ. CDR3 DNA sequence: TGCGCCAGCAGCAGCCAGACAGGGCCCTACTACGAGCAGTACTTC. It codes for CASSSQTGPYYEQYF.

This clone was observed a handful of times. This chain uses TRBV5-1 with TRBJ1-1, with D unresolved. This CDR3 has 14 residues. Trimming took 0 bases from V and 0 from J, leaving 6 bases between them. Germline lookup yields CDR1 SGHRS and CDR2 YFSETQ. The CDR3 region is CASSLGLMNTEAFF. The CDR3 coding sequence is TGCGCCAGCAGCTTGGGGCTGATGAACACTGAAGCTTTCTTT.

CDR3 in amino acids: CASSDAGGYTDTQYF. The CDR3 coding sequence is TGTGCCAGCAGTGACGCAGGAGGTTACACAGATACGCAGTATTTT. The chain joins TRBV2 to TRBJ2-3; D is possibly TRBD2 (5 bases). Trimming took 3 bases from V and 2 from J, leaving 12 bases between them. The CDR3 spans 15 residues. Germline CDR1 is SNHLY and CDR2 is FYNNEI.

The CDR3 DNA sequence: TGTGCCAGCAGTTTAGCGGGAGCGAACCAAGTGTACTTC. This codes for CASSLAGANQVYF. The V call is TRBV28, the J call TRBJ2-7; TRBD2 matches 7 bases. The CDR3 length is 13 residues. Germline trimming cut 2 bases from V and 12 bases from J; bases unmatched to any gene: 10. Per germline, CDR1 MDHEN and CDR2 SYDVKM.

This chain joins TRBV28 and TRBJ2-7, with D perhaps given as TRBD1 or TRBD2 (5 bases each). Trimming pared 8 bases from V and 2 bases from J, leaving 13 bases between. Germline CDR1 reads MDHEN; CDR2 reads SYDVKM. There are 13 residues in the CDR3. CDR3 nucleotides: TGTGCCAGCGTATCGGGGCTCGCCTACGAGCAGTACTTC. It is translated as CASVSGLAYEQYF. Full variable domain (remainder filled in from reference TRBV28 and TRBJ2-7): DVKVTQSSRYLVKRTGEKVFLECVQDMDHENMFWYRQDPGLGLRLIYFSYDVKMKEKGDIPEGYSVSREKKERFSLILESASTNQTSMYLCASVSGLAYEQYFGPGTRLTVT.

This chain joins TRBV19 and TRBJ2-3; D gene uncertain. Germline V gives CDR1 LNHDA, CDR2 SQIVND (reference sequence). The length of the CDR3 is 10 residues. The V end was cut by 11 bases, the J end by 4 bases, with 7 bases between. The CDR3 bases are TGTGCCGACCTTTCAGATACGCAGTATTTT. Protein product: CADLSDTQYF.

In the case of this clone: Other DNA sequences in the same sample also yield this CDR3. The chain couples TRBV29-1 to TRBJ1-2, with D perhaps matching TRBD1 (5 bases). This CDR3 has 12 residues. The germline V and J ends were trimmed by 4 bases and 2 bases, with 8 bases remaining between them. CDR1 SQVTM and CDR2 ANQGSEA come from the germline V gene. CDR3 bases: TGCAGCGTTGGAGACAGAAACTATGGCTACACCTTC. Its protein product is CSVGDRNYGYTF.

This chain's CDR3 is CAWSRSGEGYTF. DNA for the CDR3: TGTGCCTGGAGTCGGTCAGGGGAGGGCTACACCTTC. The V call is TRBV30, the J call TRBJ1-2; possible D gene TRBD1, 6 bases. Germline loops: CDR1 GTSNPN, CDR2 SVGIG (reference sequence). The length of the CDR3 is 12 residues. Trimming shortened V by 2 bases and J by 8 bases, and 12 bases separated the two germline ends.

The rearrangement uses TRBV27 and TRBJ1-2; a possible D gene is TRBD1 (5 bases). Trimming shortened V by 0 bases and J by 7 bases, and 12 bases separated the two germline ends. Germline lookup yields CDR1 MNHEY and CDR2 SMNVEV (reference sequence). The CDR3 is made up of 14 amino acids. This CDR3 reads CASSLSVGRGGYTF. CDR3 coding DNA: TGTGCCAGCAGTTTATCTGTGGGGCGCGGTGGCTACACCTTC.

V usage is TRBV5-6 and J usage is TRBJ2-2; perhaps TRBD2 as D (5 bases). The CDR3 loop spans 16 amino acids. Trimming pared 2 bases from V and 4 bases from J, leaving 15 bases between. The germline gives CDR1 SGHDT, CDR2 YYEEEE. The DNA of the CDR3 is TGTGCCAGCAGCTTACAGCGCAGCGCGGGCACCGGGGAGCTGTTTTTT. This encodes CASSLQRSAGTGELFF.

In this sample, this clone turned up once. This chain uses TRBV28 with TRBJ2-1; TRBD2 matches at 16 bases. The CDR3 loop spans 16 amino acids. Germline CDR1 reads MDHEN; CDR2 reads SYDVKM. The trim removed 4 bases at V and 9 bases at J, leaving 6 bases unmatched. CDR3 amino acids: CASSSPGTSGRGEQFF. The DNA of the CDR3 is TGTGCCAGCAGTTCCCCCGGGACTAGCGGGAGGGGTGAGCAGTTCTTC.

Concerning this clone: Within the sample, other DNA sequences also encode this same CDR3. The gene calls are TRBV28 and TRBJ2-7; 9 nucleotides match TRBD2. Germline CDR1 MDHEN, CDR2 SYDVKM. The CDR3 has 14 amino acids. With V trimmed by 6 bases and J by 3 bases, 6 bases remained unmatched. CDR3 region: CASRQGLAVYEQYF. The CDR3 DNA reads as TGTGCCAGCAGACAGGGACTAGCCGTCTACGAGCAGTACTTC.